This T cell receptor beta chain was sequenced during a study of T cell responses to AZD1222 COVID-19 vaccine (dated by TCRdb to the early 2020s). Context from the whole study: AZD1222 recipients with second doses at about 4 weeks or about 12 weeks were pooled, because spike-specific TCR depth and breadth did not differ between schedules. Trial participants were enrolled into age subgroups of 18-55, 56-69 and 70-plus years, which contained 148, 28 and 57 TCR-sequenced participants, respectively. A total of 230 to 250 trial participants underwent TCR sequencing, of whom 207 received two doses of AZD1222 and about 25 received two doses of the MenACWY control vaccine.

Notes on this clone: Its antigen is not yet known. No base qualities exist here, and no much larger clone lies one base off it.

The CDR3 regions of human TCRbeta chains were analyzed by immunosequencing. Per the original workflow: TCRs in the repertoires were compared against a reference library of SARS-CoV-2-specific TCRs that had been generated with the MIRA antigen-specificity platform. Breadth was defined as the fraction of unique TCRs that were SARS-CoV-2-associated, and depth was defined as the fraction of total T cells that were SARS-CoV-2-associated. Using the MIRA data, each spike-specific TCR was mapped to the spike region that the TCR reacts to and placed in a CD4 or CD8 class. Log10-transformed breadth and depth values were compared by one-way ANOVA with Sidak's multiple comparisons tests. TCRdb took this table from immuneACCESS and kept in-frame rearrangements with V and J called. Such tables lack part of the clones; where checked against another copy, unresolved V genes explain under half of the gap, and the rest is unexplained. V and J calls and clone size are as listed in that table; D and trimming were resolved from the DNA. The sample records over 120,000 clones, more than 85% of which are singletons. Around 5% of the sample goes to the ten largest clones.

What the work shows at the level of the full study, not this receptor alone: Participants were mostly white British, with more females than males. The authors suggested clonal diversity may have been underestimated. Nearly half of unique spike-specific TCRs reportedly recognized epitopes outside regions mutated in the B.1.351 and B.1.1.7 variants. No day 14 peak-response samples were available, so repertoires were characterized only after the peak T cell response. Conclusions about previously exposed vaccinees were limited because only six AZD1222 recipients were SARS-CoV-2 seropositive at baseline. In the small 56-69-year group, the increase in depth fell short of significance, most likely because of low power. Vaccine-associated CD4 TCRs spanned the whole spike protein, with dominant responses in regions 160-218 and 743-854. After two AZD1222 doses, spike-specific TCR breadth and depth were significantly higher than at day 0 and than in MenACWY recipients.

The intended sense of this specimen's time point label: baseline before first vaccination. Vaccinee samples came from UK trials COV001 and COV002, including a single-blind randomized controlled phase 2/3 trial of AZD1222 (ChAdOx1 nCoV-19) in healthy adults. Trial participant PBMC samples were collected at day 0 and day 28 after the second dose for TCRbeta chain sequencing. In the germline V gene, CDR1 corresponds to MNHEY and CDR2 to SVGAGI. V and J lose 2 bases and 1 base, and a span of 11 bases separates them. The CDR3 has 15 amino acids, counting the end cysteine and phenylalanine. The kept DNA is CDR3 alone, 45 bases in frame from the first base.

The sample was peripheral blood, taken on day 0 of AZD1222 vaccination. This clonotype was sampled from an adult in good health. This chain is built from TRBV6-5 and TRBJ1-1, with the D gene call left open. The CDR3 reads CASSYTPTENTEAFF. The DNA sequence follows: TGTGCCAGCAGTTACACCCCCACAGAGAACACTGAAGCTTTCTTT.